This entry features one TCR beta chain sequence. Original data processing: Amplified reference gene primers provided the basis for estimating nucleated cell counts. Assay: immunoSEQ multiplex PCR; the TCRdb copy retains only in-frame clones and omits some. V, J and clone size were drawn from that table, and D and trimming were deduced from the DNA. The sample has hundreds of thousands of clones, around 90% seen once; the top ten hold under 3.5%. The CDR3 spans 15 residues. The V segment lost 6 bases and the J segment 6 bases; nucleotides outside the gene matches: 9. CDR1 and CDR2 (germline): MNHEY, SMNVEV (reference sequence). These data come from a study of blood T cell repertoires in COVID-19. Study as a whole: Acute and convalescent COVID-19 samples came from the United States, Italy and Spain. PBMCs, B-cell-depleted T cells, or T cells provided the cDNA or gDNA that made up the material.

This chain links TRBV27 with TRBJ2-1; the match to TRBD2 covers 9 bases. The sequencing sample was made of peripheral blood. The sequence derives from a woman between 18 and 30 years old who had recovered from COVID-19. CDR3 nucleotides: TGTGCCAGCAGAGCCGGGACTAGCTCGTCCAATGAGCAGTTCTTC. This gives the protein CASRAGTSSSNEQFF.